This T cell receptor (beta chain) derives from a study of T cell clonality in common variable immunodeficiency. CVID and control samples used equivalent genomic DNA input. Generated by immunoSEQ multiplex PCR, the TCRdb table keeps only in-frame clones and is missing some. The data show some 32,000 clones, with none appearing a single time. About this clone: Antigen specificity is unknown. The read halts 3 residues ahead of the CDR3 end, with the missing end drawn from the germline J gene.

Whole-study findings and limits: Compared with controls, CVID subjects had fewer shared TCRbeta clones.

The CDR3 is made up of 11 amino acids. CDR1 is SEHNR and CDR2 is FQNEAQ in the germline V gene (reference sequence). The chain recombines TRBV7-9 with TRBJ1-1; 7 nucleotides align to TRBD1. The specimen sequenced was peripheral blood mononuclear cells. The receptor was derived from a person between 18 and 75 years old in good health. Partial CDR3 DNA: TGTGCCAGCAGCTTAAGGGGGCGA. Translation: CASSLRGR. The CDR3 reads in full as CASSLRGRAFF.